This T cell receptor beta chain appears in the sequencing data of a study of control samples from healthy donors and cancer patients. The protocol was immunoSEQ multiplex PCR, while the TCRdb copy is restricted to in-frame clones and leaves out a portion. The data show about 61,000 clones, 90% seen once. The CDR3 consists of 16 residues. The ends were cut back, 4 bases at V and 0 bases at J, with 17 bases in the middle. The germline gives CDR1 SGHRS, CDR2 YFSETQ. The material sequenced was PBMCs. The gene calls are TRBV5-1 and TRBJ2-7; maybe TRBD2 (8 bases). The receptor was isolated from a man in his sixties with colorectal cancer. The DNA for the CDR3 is TGCGCCAGCAGCCCGGGGGGGACAGCGAGCTCCTACGAGCAGTACTTC. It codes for CASSPGGTASSYEQYF. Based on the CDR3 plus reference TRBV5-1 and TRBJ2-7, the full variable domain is KAGVTQTPRYLIKTRGQQVTLSCSPISGHRSVSWYQQTPGQGLQFLFEYFSETQRNKGNFPGRFSGRQFSNSRSEMNVSTLELGDSALYLCASSPGGTASSYEQYFGPGTRLTVT.